This T cell receptor (beta chain) originates from a study of cytomegalovirus exposure and HLA in healthy donors. General observations from the study: Sequencing probably produced one cluster of sequence variants that were highly shared.

V lost 7 bases and J lost 4, with 7 bases in between. The CDR3 spans 12 residues. Germline CDR1 and CDR2: MDHEN and SYDVKM. Primers included in the PCR were 60 Vbeta and 13 Jbeta primers. TCRdb keeps only in-frame clones here, not all; method: immunoSEQ multiplex PCR. The sample contains 120,000 or so clones, over 80% of which appear only once. Comments on this clone: Its antigen is not identified.

Sequencing was done on a sample of PBMCs. This chain uses TRBV28 with TRBJ2-2, with D tentatively TRBD2 (6 bases). The clonotype comes from a man aged 25 to 40 in good health and CMV-seronegative. The CDR3 loop is CASTRGTGELFF. CDR3 DNA: TGTGCCAGCACGCGGGGCACCGGGGAGCTGTTTTTT.